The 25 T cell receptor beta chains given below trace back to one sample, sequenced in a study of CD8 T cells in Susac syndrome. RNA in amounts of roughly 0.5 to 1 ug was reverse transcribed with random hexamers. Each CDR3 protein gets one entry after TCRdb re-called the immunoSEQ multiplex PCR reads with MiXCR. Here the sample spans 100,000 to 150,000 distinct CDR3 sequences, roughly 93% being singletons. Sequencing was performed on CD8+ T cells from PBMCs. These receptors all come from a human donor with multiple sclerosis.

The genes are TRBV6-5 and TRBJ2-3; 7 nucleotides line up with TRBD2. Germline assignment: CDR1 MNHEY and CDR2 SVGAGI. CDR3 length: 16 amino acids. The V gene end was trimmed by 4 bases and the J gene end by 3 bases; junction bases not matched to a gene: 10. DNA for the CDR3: TGTGCCAGCAGTTCATTCGGGGGGTCTTGGACAGATACGCAGTATTTT. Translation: CASSSFGGSWTDTQYF.

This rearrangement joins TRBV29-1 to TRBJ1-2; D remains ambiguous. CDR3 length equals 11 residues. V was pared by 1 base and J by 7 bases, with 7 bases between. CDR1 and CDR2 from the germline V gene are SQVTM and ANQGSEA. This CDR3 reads CSVEGEAGYTF. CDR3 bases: TGCAGCGTTGAAGGCGAGGCTGGCTACACCTTC.

The CDR3 here is CASSQGRNSPLHF. The CDR3 nucleotides read TGTGCCAGCTCCCAGGGTCGGAATTCACCCCTCCACTTT. The J gene is TRBJ1-6, the V gene TRBV13, with D possibly being TRBD1 (5 bases). The germline CDR1 and CDR2 sequences are PRHDT and FYEKMQ (reference sequence). The CDR3 runs to 13 residues. The V end was cut by 8 bases, the J end by 7 bases, with 12 bases between.

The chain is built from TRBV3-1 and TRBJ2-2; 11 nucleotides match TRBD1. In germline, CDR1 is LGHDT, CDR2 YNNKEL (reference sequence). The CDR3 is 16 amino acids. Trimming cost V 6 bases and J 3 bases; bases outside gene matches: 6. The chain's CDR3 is CASRPDRGRDTGELFF. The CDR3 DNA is TGTGCCAGCAGACCGGACAGGGGGCGCGACACCGGGGAGCTGTTTTTT.

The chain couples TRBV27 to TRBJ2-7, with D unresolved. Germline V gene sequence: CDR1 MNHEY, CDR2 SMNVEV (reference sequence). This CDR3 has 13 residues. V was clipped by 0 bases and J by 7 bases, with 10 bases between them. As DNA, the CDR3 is TGTGCCAGCAGTTTATCGCAAGGGCCGGAGCAGTACTTC. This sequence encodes CASSLSQGPEQYF.

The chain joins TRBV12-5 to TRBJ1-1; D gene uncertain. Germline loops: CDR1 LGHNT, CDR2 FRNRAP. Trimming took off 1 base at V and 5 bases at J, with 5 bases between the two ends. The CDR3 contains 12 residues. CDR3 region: CASGLGLTEAFF. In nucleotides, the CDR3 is TGTGCTAGTGGTTTGGGTCTGACTGAAGCTTTCTTT. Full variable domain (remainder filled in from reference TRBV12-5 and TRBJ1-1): DARVTQTPRHKVTEMGQEVTMRCQPILGHNTVFWYRQTMMQGLELLAYFRNRAPLDDSGMPKDRFSAEMPDATLATLKIQPSEPRDSAVYFCASGLGLTEAFFGQGTRLTVV.

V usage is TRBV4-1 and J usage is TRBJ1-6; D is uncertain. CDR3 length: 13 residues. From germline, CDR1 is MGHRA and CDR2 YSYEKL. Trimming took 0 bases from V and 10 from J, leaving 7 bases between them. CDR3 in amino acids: CASSQDTMSPLHF. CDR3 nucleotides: TGCGCCAGCAGCCAAGATACCATGTCACCCCTCCACTTT.

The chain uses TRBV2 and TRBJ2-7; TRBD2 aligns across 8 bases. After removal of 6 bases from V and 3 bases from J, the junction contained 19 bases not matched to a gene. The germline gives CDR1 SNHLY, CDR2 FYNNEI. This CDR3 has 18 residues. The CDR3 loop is CASSGGERWGRTDYEQYV. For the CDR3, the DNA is TGTGCCAGCAGCGGGGGGGAAAGGTGGGGGCGCACCGACTACGAGCAGTACGTC.

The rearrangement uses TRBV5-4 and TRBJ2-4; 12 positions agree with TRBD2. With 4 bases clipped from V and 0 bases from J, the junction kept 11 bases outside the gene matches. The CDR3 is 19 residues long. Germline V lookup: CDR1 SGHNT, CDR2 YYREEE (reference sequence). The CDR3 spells CASSVDGLAGPLAKNIQYF. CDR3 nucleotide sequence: TGTGCCAGCAGCGTAGATGGACTAGCGGGGCCTTTAGCCAAAAACATTCAGTACTTC.

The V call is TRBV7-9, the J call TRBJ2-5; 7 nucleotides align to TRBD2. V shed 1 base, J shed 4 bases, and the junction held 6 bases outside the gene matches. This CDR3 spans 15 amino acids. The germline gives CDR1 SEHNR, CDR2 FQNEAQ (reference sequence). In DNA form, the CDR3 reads TGTGCCAGCAGCTTAGTCGCGGGAGTAGGAGAGACCCAGTACTTC. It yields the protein CASSLVAGVGETQYF. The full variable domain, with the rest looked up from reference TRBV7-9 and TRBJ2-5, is DTGVSQNPRHKITKRGQNVTFRCDPISEHNRLYWYRQTLGQGPEFLTYFQNEAQLEKSRLLSDRFSAERPKGSFSTLEIQRTEQGDSAMYLCASSLVAGVGETQYFGPGTRLLVL.

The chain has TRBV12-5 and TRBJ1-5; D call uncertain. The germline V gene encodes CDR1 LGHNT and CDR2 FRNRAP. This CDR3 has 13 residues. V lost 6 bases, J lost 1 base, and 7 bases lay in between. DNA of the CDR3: TGTGCTAGTGGGACGGCCAGCAATCAGCCCCAGCATTTT. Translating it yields CASGTASNQPQHF.

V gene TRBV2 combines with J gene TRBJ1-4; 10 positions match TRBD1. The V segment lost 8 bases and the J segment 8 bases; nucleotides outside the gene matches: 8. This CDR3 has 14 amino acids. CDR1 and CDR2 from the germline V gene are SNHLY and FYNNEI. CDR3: CASDRTGGREKLFF. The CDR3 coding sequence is TGTGCCAGCGACCGGACAGGGGGGAGGGAAAAACTGTTTTTT.

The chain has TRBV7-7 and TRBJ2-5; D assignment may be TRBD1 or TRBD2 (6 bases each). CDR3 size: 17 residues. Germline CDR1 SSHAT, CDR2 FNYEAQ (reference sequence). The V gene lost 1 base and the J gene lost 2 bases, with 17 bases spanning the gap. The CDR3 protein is CASSLEGTGAPQETQYF. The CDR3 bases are TGTGCCAGCAGCTTAGAGGGTACGGGGGCACCTCAAGAGACCCAGTACTTC. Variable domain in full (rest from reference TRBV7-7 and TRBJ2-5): GAGVSQSPRYKVTKRGQDVTLRCDPISSHATLYWYQQALGQGPEFLTYFNYEAQPDKSGLPSDRFSAERPEGSISTLTIQRTEQRDSAMYRCASSLEGTGAPQETQYFGPGTRLLVL.

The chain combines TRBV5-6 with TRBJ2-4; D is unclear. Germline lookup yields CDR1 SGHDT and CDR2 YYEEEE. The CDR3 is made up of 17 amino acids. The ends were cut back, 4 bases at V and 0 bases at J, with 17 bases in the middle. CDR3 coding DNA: TGTGCCAGCAGCGCGGACGGCACGCCCGTAGCCAAAAACATTCAGTACTTC. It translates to CASSADGTPVAKNIQYF. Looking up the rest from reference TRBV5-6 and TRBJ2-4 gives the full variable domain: DAGVTQSPTHLIKTRGQQVTLRCSPKSGHDTVSWYQQALGQGPQFIFQYYEEEERQRGNFPDRFSGHQFPNYSSELNVNALLLGDSALYLCASSADGTPVAKNIQYFGAGTRLSVL.

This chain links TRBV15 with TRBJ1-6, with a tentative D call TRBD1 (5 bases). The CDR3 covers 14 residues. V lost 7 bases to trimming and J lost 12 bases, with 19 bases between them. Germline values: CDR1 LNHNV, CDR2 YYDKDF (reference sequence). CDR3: CATIEDGLGGPLHF. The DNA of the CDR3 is TGTGCCACCATCGAGGACGGGCTTGGGGGACCCCTCCACTTT. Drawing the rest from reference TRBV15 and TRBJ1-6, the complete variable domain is DAMVIQNPRYQVTQFGKPVTLSCSQTLNHNVMYWYQQKSSQAPKLLFHYYDKDFNNEADTPDNFQSRRPNTSFCFLDIRSPGLGDTAMYLCATIEDGLGGPLHFGNGTRLTVT.

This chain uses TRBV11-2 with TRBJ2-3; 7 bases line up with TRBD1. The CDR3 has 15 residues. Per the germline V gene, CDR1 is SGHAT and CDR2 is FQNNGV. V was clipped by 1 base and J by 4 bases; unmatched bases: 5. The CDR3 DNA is TGTGCCAGCAGCTTAGGAGACAGGGAATCAGATACGCAGTATTTT. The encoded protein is CASSLGDRESDTQYF.

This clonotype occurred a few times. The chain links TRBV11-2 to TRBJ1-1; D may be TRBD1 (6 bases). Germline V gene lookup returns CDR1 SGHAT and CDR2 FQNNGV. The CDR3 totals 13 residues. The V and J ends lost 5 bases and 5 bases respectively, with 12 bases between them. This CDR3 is CASSLQGGTEAFF. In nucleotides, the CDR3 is TGTGCCAGCAGCCTACAGGGTGGGACTGAAGCTTTCTTT.

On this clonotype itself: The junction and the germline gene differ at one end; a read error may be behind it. CDR3 bases: TGCAGCATTGAAGATTCCTACGAGCAGTACTTC. Its protein is CSIEDSYEQYF. V gene TRBV29-1 combines with J gene TRBJ2-7; D unclear. Germline loops: CDR1 SQVTM, CDR2 ANQGSEA. The CDR3 is made up of 11 amino acids.

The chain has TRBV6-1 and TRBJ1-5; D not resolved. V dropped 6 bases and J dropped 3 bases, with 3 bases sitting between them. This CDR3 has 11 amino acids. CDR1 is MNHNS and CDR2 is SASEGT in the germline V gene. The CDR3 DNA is TGTGCCAGCAGCGCCAATCAGCCCCAGCATTTT. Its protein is CASSANQPQHF.

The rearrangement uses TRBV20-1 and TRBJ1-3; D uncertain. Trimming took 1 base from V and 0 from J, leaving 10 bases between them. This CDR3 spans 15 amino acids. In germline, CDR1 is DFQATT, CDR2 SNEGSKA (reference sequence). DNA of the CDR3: TGCAGTGCTAGAGGTCATCCAGACTCTGGAAACACCATATATTTT. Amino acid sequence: CSARGHPDSGNTIYF.

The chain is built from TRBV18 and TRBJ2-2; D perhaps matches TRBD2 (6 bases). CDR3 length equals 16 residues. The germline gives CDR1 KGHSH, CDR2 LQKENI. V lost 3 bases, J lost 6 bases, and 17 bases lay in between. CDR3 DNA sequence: TGTGCCAGCTCACCTGAGGCGGGGAGTGTATCCGGGGAGCTGTTTTTT. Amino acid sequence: CASSPEAGSVSGELFF.

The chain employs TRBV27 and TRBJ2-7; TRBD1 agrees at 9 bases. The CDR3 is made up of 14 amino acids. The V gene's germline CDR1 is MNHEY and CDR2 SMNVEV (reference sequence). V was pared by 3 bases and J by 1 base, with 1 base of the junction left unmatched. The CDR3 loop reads CASSFDRGSYEQYF. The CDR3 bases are TGTGCCAGCAGTTTCGACAGGGGGTCCTACGAGCAGTACTTC.

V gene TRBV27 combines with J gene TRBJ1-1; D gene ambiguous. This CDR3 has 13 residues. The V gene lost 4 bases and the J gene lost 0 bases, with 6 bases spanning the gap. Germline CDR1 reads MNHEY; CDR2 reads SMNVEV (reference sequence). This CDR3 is CASSWQLNTEAFF. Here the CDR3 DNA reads TGTGCCAGCAGTTGGCAGCTGAACACTGAAGCTTTCTTT.

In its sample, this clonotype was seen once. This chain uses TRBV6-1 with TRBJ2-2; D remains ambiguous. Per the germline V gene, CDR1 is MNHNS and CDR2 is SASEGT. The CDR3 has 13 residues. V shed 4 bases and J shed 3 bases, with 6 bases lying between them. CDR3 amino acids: CASSVTYTGELFF. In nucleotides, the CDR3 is TGTGCCAGCAGTGTAACTTACACCGGGGAGCTGTTTTTT.

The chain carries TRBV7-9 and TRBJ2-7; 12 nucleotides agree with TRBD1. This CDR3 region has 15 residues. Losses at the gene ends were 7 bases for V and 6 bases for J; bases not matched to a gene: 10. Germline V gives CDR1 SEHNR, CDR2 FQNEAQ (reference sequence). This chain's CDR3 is CASTQPGQGAVEQYF. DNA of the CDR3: TGTGCCAGCACGCAACCGGGACAGGGGGCGGTCGAGCAGTACTTC. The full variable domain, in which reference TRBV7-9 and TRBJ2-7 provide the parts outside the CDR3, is DTGVSQNPRHKITKRGQNVTFRCDPISEHNRLYWYRQTLGQGPEFLTYFQNEAQLEKSRLLSDRFSAERPKGSFSTLEIQRTEQGDSAMYLCASTQPGQGAVEQYFGPGTRLTVT.